Below, 18 T cell receptor beta chains from the same sample are listed, as sequenced in a study of blood T cell repertoires in COVID-19. Sequenced by immunoSEQ multiplex PCR; TCRdb stores in-frame clones only, minus some. The sample holds about 130,000 clones, over 75% seen once. Sequencing input: peripheral blood. The receptors here all came from a woman aged 80 or older with acute or convalescent COVID-19.

This sequence joins TRBV6-4 and TRBJ2-5; TRBD1 matches 7 bases. Germline V gene sequence: CDR1 MRHNA, CDR2 SNTAGT. The CDR3 totals 13 residues. With V trimmed by 5 bases and J by 5 bases, 5 bases remained unmatched. Written as DNA, the CDR3 is TGTGCCAGCAGTAAAAACAGGGGTGAGACCCAGTACTTC. Its protein product is CASSKNRGETQYF.

Only a few counts were recorded for this clone. The chain links TRBV11-2 to TRBJ2-3, with 8 bases lining up with TRBD2. Germline CDR1 is SGHAT and CDR2 is FQNNGV. The V segment lost 5 bases and the J segment 6 bases; nucleotides outside the gene matches: 4. The CDR3 runs 13 residues. The CDR3 bases are TGTGCCAGCAGCACCGGGGGGGCCGATACGCAGTATTTT. Translated, it gives CASSTGGADTQYF.

This clone was picked up one time. The genes are TRBV28 and TRBJ2-1; 9 bases map to TRBD1. V lost 4 bases to trimming and J lost 4 bases; unmatched junction nucleotides: 8. CDR3 length: 16 amino acids. Germline assignment: CDR1 MDHEN and CDR2 SYDVKM. DNA for the CDR3: TGTGCCAGCAGTTCCTCCGGGACAGGGAGTTACAATGAGCAGTTCTTC. Its translation: CASSSSGTGSYNEQFF.

This clone was detected once. The CDR3 is CASSNRVTQYF. CDR3 DNA sequence: TGTGCCAGTTCAAACAGGGTAACGCAGTATTTT. The rearrangement joins TRBV19 to TRBJ2-3; D is possibly TRBD1 (6 bases). V was pared by 8 bases and J by 9 bases, with 12 bases between. This CDR3 contains 11 residues. CDR1 LNHDA and CDR2 SQIVND come from the germline V gene (reference sequence). Filled out from reference TRBV19 and TRBJ2-3, the complete variable domain reads DGGITQSPKYLFRKEGQNVTLSCEQNLNHDAMYWYRQDPGQGLRLIYYSQIVNDFQKGDIAEGYSVSREKKESFPLTVTSAQKNPTAFYLCASSNRVTQYFGPGTRLTVL.

The chain is built from TRBV5-1 and TRBJ1-2; no definite D call. The CDR3 covers 14 residues. Trimming took off 4 bases at V and 8 bases at J, with 18 bases between the two ends. The V gene's germline CDR1 is SGHRS and CDR2 YFSETQ. The CDR3 sequence is CASSPGTVLRGYTF. The CDR3 DNA follows: TGCGCCAGCAGCCCAGGTACAGTCCTCCGCGGCTACACCTTC.

As for this clone: The same CDR3 is also encoded by other DNA sequences in this sample. CDR3 in DNA: TGCGCCAGCAGCTTGGCATCGAGGAACACTGAAGCTTTCTTT. Its protein product is CASSLASRNTEAFF. This rearrangement joins TRBV5-1 to TRBJ1-1; the D is unclear. The CDR3 totals 14 residues. V gave up 0 bases and J gave up 1 base, with 7 bases separating them. CDR1 SGHRS and CDR2 YFSETQ come from the germline V gene.

The chain is built from TRBV19 and TRBJ2-5, with TRBD2 identical over 12 bases. This CDR3 region has 15 residues. The germline gives CDR1 LNHDA, CDR2 SQIVND (reference sequence). The V and J ends lost 2 bases and 2 bases, in that order; junction bases with no gene match: 0. CDR3 coding DNA: TGTGCCAGTAGTATACTAGCGGGGGGGCAAGAGACCCAGTACTTC. This codes for CASSILAGGQETQYF.

The chain is built from TRBV6-2 or TRBV6-3 and TRBJ1-6; D might be TRBD1 (5 bases). The CDR3 is 17 amino acids. CDR1 is MNHEY and CDR2 is SVGEGT in the germline V gene. V lost 2 bases and J 9 bases, leaving 20 bases between the germline ends. This CDR3 is CASSYPKGGRVGSPLHF. The CDR3 DNA sequence: TGTGCCAGCAGTTACCCGAAGGGCGGCAGGGTCGGTTCACCCCTCCACTTT.

The chain has TRBV19 and TRBJ1-2; possible D gene TRBD1, 6 bases. This CDR3 spans 15 amino acids. Germline values: CDR1 LNHDA, CDR2 SQIVND (reference sequence). Trimming removed 3 bases from V and 4 bases from J, with 15 bases in between. CDR3 sequence (DNA): TGTGCCAGTAGTATTCGGACAGATAGTACCTATGGCTACACCTTC. Translating it yields CASSIRTDSTYGYTF. Supplemented by reference TRBV19 and TRBJ1-2, the full variable domain reads DGGITQSPKYLFRKEGQNVTLSCEQNLNHDAMYWYRQDPGQGLRLIYYSQIVNDFQKGDIAEGYSVSREKKESFPLTVTSAQKNPTAFYLCASSIRTDSTYGYTFGSGTRLTVV.

V and J are TRBV19 and TRBJ1-5, with D perhaps TRBD1 (5 bases). CDR3 length: 15 residues. V was shortened by 5 bases and J by 0 bases, with 11 bases between the two germline ends. Per the germline V gene, CDR1 is LNHDA and CDR2 is SQIVND (reference sequence). CDR3 bases: TGTGCCAGTAGTCCAGGGCCGTATAGCAATCAGCCCCAGCATTTT. This translates into CASSPGPYSNQPQHF.

This clone was found a few times. This rearrangement joins TRBV2 to TRBJ1-2, with D perhaps TRBD1 (6 bases). The CDR3 consists of 14 residues. Germline CDR1 reads SNHLY; CDR2 reads FYNNEI. V was trimmed by 6 bases and J by 5 bases, leaving 16 bases between them. CDR3: CASSGRTDLYGYTF. The DNA of the CDR3 is TGTGCCAGCAGCGGGAGGACAGATCTTTATGGCTACACCTTC.

This clone appeared a few times. The chain uses TRBV6-2 or TRBV6-3 and TRBJ1-3; the D is unclear. The V end was cut by 0 bases, the J end by 0 bases, with 6 bases between. Germline CDR1 is MNHEY and CDR2 is SVGEGT. The CDR3 runs 15 residues. The CDR3 reads CASSYSGSSGNTIYF. The CDR3 DNA sequence: TGTGCCAGCAGTTACTCGGGCAGCTCTGGAAACACCATATATTTT.

The chain has TRBV18 and TRBJ1-5; the D is unclear. The CDR3 consists of 15 residues. The ends were cut back, 0 bases at V and 5 bases at J, with 11 bases in the middle. Germline values: CDR1 KGHSH, CDR2 LQKENI. CDR3 amino acids: CASSPPGGIYQPQHF. In DNA form, the CDR3 reads TGTGCCAGCTCACCACCGGGAGGGATCTATCAGCCCCAGCATTTT.

The chain couples TRBV28 to TRBJ1-2, with 10 positions matching TRBD1. Trimming at V came to 3 bases and at J to 1 base, leaving 5 bases not matched to a gene. The germline V gene encodes CDR1 MDHEN and CDR2 SYDVKM. The CDR3 extends over 16 amino acids. The CDR3 protein is CASSFLDRGSNYGYTF. Written as DNA, the CDR3 is TGTGCCAGCAGTTTTTTGGACAGGGGGAGTAACTATGGCTACACCTTC.

The genes are TRBV19 and TRBJ1-5; possible D gene TRBD1, 6 bases. Deletions cut 4 bases from V and 3 bases from J, with 19 bases between. Germline-derived CDR1 and CDR2 are LNHDA and SQIVND (reference sequence). CDR3 length: 17 residues. The DNA for the CDR3 is TGTGCCAGTAGTACGGGAGGGGGGTATAGGCTCAATCAGCCCCAGCATTTT. The encoded protein is CASSTGGGYRLNQPQHF.

This clone was recorded a few times. V and J are TRBV21-1 and TRBJ1-5. TRBV21-1 is annotated as a pseudogene. The CDR3 has 14 residues. The CDR3 loop reads CASSTYDSSQPQHF. CDR3 in DNA: TGTGCCAGCAGCACATACGACTCTAGCCAGCCCCAGCATTTT.

This rearrangement joins TRBV20-1 to TRBJ2-1; D may be TRBD1 (5 bases). V lost 6 bases and J lost 6, with 18 bases in between. This CDR3 region has 14 residues. From germline, CDR1 is DFQATT and CDR2 SNEGSKA (reference sequence). The CDR3 nucleotides are TGCAGTGCGAGTAGGGCAGGGTTGACCAATGAGCAGTTCTTC. Translated, it gives CSASRAGLTNEQFF.

This rearrangement joins TRBV9 to TRBJ2-1; 9 bases align to TRBD2. Losses at the gene ends were 4 bases for V and 0 bases for J; bases not matched to a gene: 2. Germline loops: CDR1 SGDLS, CDR2 YYNGEE. The CDR3 length is 15 residues. CDR3 nucleotides: TGTGCCAGCAGCTATAGCGGGAGCTCCTACAATGAGCAGTTCTTC. Translating it yields CASSYSGSSYNEQFF.